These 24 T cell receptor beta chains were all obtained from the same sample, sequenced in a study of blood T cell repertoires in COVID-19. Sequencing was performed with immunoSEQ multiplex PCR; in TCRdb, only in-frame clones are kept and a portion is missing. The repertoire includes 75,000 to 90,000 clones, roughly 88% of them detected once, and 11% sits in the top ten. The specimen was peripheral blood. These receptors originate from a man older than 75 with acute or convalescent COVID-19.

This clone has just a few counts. For the CDR3, the DNA is TGCGCCAGCAGGTGGACAGAATTGGGGACTGAAGCTTTCTTT. Translating it yields CASRWTELGTEAFF. V usage is TRBV5-1 and J usage is TRBJ1-1, with D possibly matching TRBD1 (6 bases). Trimming took 5 bases from V and 5 from J, leaving 16 bases between them. This CDR3 contains 14 residues. Germline V gene lookup returns CDR1 SGHRS and CDR2 YFSETQ.

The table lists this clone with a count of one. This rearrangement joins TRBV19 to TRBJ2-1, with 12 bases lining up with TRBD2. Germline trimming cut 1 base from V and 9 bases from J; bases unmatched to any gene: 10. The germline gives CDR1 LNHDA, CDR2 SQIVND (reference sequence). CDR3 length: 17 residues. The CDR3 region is CASSIARTSGVALEQFF. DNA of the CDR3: TGTGCCAGTAGTATAGCTCGGACTAGCGGGGTGGCGCTTGAGCAGTTCTTC.

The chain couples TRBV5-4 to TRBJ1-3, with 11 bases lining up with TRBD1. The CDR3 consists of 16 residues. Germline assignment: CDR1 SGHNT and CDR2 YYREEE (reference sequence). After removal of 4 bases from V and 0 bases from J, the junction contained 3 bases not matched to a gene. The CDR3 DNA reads TGTGCCAGCAGCACCGGGACAGGGGGCTCTGGAAACACCATATATTTT. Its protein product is CASSTGTGGSGNTIYF.

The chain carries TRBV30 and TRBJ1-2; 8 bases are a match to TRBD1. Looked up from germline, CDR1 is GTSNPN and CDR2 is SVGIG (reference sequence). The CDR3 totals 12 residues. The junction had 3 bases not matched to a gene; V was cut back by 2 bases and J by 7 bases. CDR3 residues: CAWSQGASGYTF. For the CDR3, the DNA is TGTGCCTGGAGTCAGGGGGCCAGTGGCTACACCTTC.

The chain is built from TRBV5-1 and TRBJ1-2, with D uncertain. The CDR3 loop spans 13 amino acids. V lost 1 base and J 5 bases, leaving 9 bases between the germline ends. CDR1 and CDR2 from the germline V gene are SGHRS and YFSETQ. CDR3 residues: CASSLNGEYGYTF. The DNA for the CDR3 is TGCGCCAGCAGCTTGAACGGAGAATATGGCTACACCTTC.

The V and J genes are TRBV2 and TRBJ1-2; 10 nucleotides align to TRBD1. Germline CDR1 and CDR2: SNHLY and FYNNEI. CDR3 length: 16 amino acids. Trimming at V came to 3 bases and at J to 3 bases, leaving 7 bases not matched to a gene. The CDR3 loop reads CASSDFGTGVDYGYTF. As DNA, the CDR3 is TGTGCCAGCAGTGACTTTGGGACAGGGGTAGACTATGGCTACACCTTC.

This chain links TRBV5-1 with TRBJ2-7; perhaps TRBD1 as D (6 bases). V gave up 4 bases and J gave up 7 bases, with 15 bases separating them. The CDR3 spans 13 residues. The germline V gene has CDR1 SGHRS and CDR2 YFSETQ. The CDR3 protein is CASSTQGLGEQYF. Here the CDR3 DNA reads TGCGCCAGCAGCACTCAGGGGCTGGGGGAGCAGTACTTC.

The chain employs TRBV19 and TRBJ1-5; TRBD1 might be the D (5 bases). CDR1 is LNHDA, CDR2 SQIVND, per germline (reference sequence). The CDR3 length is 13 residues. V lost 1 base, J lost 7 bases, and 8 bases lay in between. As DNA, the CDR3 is TGTGCCAGTAGTATAGGTGGGGGGCAGCCCCAGCATTTT. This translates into CASSIGGGQPQHF.

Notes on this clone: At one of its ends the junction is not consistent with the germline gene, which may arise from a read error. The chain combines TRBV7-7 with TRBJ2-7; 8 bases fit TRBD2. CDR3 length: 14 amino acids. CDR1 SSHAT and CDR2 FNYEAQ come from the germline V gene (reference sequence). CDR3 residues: CASSRGLEGYEQYF. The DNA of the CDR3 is TGTGCTAGCAGCCGGGGACTAGAAGGCTACGAGCAGTACTTC.

CDR3 sequence (DNA): TGTGCCAGCAGTTACCCGCACGAGGGAAACACCATATATTTT. Protein sequence: CASSYPHEGNTIYF. This chain links TRBV6-6 with TRBJ1-3; D ambiguous. The V and J ends lost 2 bases and 4 bases respectively, with 9 bases between them. This CDR3 spans 14 amino acids. In germline, CDR1 is MNHNY, CDR2 SVGAGI (reference sequence).

CDR3 loop: CASSGGQLYGYTF. The CDR3 DNA sequence: TGTGCCAGTAGTGGGGGACAGCTCTATGGCTACACCTTC. The chain joins TRBV19 to TRBJ1-2; TRBD1 aligns across 7 bases. V lost 5 bases, J lost 4 bases, and 4 bases stayed unmatched. Germline CDR1 is LNHDA and CDR2 is SQIVND (reference sequence). This CDR3 comprises 13 residues.

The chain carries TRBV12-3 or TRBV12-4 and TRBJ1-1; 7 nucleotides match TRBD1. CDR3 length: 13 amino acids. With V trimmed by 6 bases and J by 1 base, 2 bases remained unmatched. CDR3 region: CASSWTGNTEAFF. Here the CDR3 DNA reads TGTGCCAGCAGCTGGACAGGGAACACTGAAGCTTTCTTT.

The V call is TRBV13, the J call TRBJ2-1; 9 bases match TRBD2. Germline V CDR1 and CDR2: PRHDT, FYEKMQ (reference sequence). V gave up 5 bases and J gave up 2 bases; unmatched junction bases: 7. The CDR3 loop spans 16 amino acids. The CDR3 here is CASSPRGGRAYNEQFF. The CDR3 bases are TGTGCCAGCAGCCCGAGGGGCGGGAGGGCCTACAATGAGCAGTTCTTC.

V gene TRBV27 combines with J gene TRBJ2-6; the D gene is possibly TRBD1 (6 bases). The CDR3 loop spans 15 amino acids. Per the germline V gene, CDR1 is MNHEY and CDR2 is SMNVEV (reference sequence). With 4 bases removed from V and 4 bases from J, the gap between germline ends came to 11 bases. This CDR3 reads CASSSQGKGANVLTF. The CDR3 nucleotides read TGTGCCAGCAGTTCCCAGGGGAAAGGGGCCAACGTCCTGACTTTC.

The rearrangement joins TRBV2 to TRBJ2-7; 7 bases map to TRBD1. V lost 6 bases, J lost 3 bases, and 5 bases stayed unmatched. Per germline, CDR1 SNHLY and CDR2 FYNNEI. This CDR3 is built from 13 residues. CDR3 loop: CASSDWDSYEQYF. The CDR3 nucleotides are TGTGCCAGCAGCGATTGGGACAGCTACGAGCAGTACTTC.

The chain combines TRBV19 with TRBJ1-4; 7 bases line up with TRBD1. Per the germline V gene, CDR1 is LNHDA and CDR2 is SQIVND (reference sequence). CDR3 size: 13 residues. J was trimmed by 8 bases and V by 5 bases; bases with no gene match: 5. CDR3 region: CASSRQGGEKLFF. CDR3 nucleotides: TGTGCCAGTAGTCGACAGGGAGGAGAAAAACTGTTTTTT.

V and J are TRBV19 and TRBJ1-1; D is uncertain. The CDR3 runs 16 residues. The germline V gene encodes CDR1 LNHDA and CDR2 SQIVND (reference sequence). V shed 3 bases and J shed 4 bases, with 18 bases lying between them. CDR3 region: CASSIVSGRRFTEAFF. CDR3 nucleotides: TGTGCCAGTAGTATCGTGTCGGGCCGGAGGTTCACTGAAGCTTTCTTT. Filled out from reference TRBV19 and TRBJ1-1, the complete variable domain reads DGGITQSPKYLFRKEGQNVTLSCEQNLNHDAMYWYRQDPGQGLRLIYYSQIVNDFQKGDIAEGYSVSREKKESFPLTVTSAQKNPTAFYLCASSIVSGRRFTEAFFGQGTRLTVV.

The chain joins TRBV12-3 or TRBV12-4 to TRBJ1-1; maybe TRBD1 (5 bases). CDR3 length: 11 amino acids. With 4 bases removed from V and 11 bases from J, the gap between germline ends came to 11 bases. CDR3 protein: CASSSGPGAFF. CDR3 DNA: TGTGCCAGCAGTTCAGGGCCAGGGGCTTTCTTT.

CDR3 bases: TGTGCCAGTAGGGCGGGGAACGGGAGAGCTTTCTTT. It is translated as CASRAGNGRAFF. The chain couples TRBV19 to TRBJ1-1, with no clear D. This CDR3 is 12 amino acids long. Germline assignment: CDR1 LNHDA and CDR2 SQIVND (reference sequence). V was cut by 6 bases and J by 10 bases, with 15 bases left in between.

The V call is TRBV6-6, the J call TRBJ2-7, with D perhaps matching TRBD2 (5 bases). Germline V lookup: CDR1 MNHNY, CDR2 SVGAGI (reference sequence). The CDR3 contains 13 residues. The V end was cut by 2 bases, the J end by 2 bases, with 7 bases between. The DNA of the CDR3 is TGTGCCAGCAGTTACGACTACACCTACGAGCAGTACTTC. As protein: CASSYDYTYEQYF.

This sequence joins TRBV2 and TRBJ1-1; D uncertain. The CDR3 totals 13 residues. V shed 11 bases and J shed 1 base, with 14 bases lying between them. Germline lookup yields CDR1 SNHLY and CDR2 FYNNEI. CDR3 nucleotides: TGTGCCCTGCGCCCGAACCAGAACACTGAAGCTTTCTTT. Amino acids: CALRPNQNTEAFF.

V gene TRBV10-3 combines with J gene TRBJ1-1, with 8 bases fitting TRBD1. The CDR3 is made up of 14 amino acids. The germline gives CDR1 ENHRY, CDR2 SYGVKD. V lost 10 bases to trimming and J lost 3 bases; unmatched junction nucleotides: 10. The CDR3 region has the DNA TGTGCCACCTACCCAGGGGGCAGGGACACTGAAGCTTTCTTT. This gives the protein CATYPGGRDTEAFF.

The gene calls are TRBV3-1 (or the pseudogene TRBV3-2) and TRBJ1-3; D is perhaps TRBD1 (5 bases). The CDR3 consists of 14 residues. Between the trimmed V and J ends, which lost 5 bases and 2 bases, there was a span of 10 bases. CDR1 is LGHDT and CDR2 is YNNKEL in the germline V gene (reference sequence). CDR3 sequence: CASSNRQTGNTIYF. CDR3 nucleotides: TGTGCCAGCAGCAACCGACAGACTGGAAACACCATATATTTT.

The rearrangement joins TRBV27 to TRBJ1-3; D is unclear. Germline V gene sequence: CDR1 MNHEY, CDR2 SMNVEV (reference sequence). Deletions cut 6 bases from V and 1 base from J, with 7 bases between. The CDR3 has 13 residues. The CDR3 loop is CASRMRSGNTIYF. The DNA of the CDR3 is TGTGCCAGCAGAATGCGGTCTGGAAACACCATATATTTT.